This passage covers 2 T cell receptor beta chains from one sample sequenced in a study of T cells in localized non-small cell lung cancer. Only in-frame clones appear in the TCRdb table, and some are missing; sequencing was by immunoSEQ multiplex PCR. The sample yields around 20,000 clones, about 85% seen once. This sample comprised PBMCs, obtained before any cancer treatment. Source of these receptors: a woman aged 35 to 70 with stage II squamous cell lung carcinoma.

The chain is built from TRBV7-8 and TRBJ2-7; perhaps TRBD1 as D (6 bases). Germline assignment: CDR1 SGHVS and CDR2 FQNEAQ. The CDR3 covers 13 residues. Here the CDR3 DNA reads TGTGCTTCCAGGGGCCACCGCTCCTACGAGCAGTACTTC. Its protein is CASRGHRSYEQYF.

The chain carries TRBV18 and TRBJ2-3; TRBD2 is a possible D gene (7 bases). Looked up from germline, CDR1 is KGHSH and CDR2 is LQKENI. Deletions cut 0 bases from V and 2 bases from J, with 12 bases between. The CDR3 consists of 16 residues. CDR3 in DNA: TGTGCCAGCTCACCACCGGGGGGGCGCCCCACAGATACGCAGTATTTT. Translation gives CASSPPGGRPTDTQYF.